This T cell receptor (beta chain) was recorded in a study of neoadjuvant anti-PD-1 for oral cavity cancer. Regarding the study as a whole: PBMC Gini-index clonality exceeded responders' in non-responders post-nivolumab. TCR analyses covered only a few patients per response group.

Germline values: CDR1 SNHLY, CDR2 FYNNEI. Trimming removed 8 bases from V and 6 bases from J, with 11 bases in between. The CDR3 is 13 residues long. Using immunoSEQ multiplex PCR, the repertoire was profiled, and TCRdb retains in-frame clones only, with some absent. The sample has some 70,000 clones, approximately 84% seen once. As regards this clone: Its target is not known.

The time point here: after neoadjuvant nivolumab, at surgical resection. The material sequenced was PBMCs, taken after nivolumab (anti-PD-1) treatment. The source of this sequence is a person between 35 and 79 years old with oral cavity squamous cell carcinoma. The chain carries TRBV2 and TRBJ1-6, with D possibly TRBD1 on 5 matching bases. DNA for the CDR3: TGTGCCAGCTGGGGACTGTTTAATTCACCCCTCCACTTT. Its protein product is CASWGLFNSPLHF.